These T cell receptor beta chains were read from a single sample in a study of blood T cell repertoires in COVID-19. Assay used: immunoSEQ multiplex PCR; TCRdb lists only in-frame clones, some missing. The sample has roughly 370,000 clones, around nine tenths seen once; the top ten hold 10%. Sequenced sample: PBMCs or T cells enriched from blood (not recorded which). Source of these receptors: a woman between 50 and 59 years old who had recovered from COVID-19. Each CDR3 is given with its conserved first and last residue. The order of the fields is V gene, clone size, J gene, D gene, CDR3 DNA, CDR3 protein. D genes are given only for firm matches. The listing skips clone size in some rows; elsewhere it reads once, few, many or a size class.

TRBV6-8,once,TRBJ1-5,NA,TGTGCCAGCAGGAAACAGTTCTACAATCAGCCCCAGCATTTT,CASRKQFYNQPQHF
TRBV4-3,NA,TRBJ2-3,NA,TGCGCCAGCAGCCAAGAATTCGCGGGGCTATACACAGATACGCAGTATTTT,CASSQEFAGLYTDTQYF
TRBV7-9,NA,TRBJ1-3,NA,TGTGCCAGCAGCCGGGGGGATTTGGACACCATATATTTT,CASSRGDLDTIYF
TRBV19,few,TRBJ2-7,TRBD2,TGTGCCAGTAGGCGGGGGACTAGCTCCTACGAGCAGTACTTC,CASRRGTSSYEQYF
TRBV7-9,NA,TRBJ1-2,NA,TGTGCCAGCAGCTTAGTTATAGGAGCTAACTATGGCTACACCTTC,CASSLVIGANYGYTF
TRBV13,NA,TRBJ2-7,NA,TGTGCCAGCAGCTTAGAAGCGGCGAGCTCCTACGAGCAGTACTTC,CASSLEAASSYEQYF
TRBV19,NA,TRBJ1-4,NA,TGTGCCAGTAGGGTCCGGGGGGACGCAACTAATGAAAAACTGTTTTTT,CASRVRGDATNEKLFF
TRBV29-1,NA,TRBJ1-2,NA,TGCAGCGTTATTGGAGGGTATGGCTACACCTTC,CSVIGGYGYTF
TRBV7-9,NA,TRBJ1-1,NA,TGTGCCAGCAGTGCGCCCCGGCAGACAGGAGCAGGGTGGGCTGAAGCTTTCTTT,CASSAPRQTGAGWAEAFF
TRBV9,once,TRBJ2-2,NA,TGTGCCAGCAGCGTGTATGGAGCGTCGAACACCGGGGAGCTGTTTTTT,CASSVYGASNTGELFF
TRBV27,NA,TRBJ2-7,TRBD2,TGTGCCAGCAGTCCGGGACTAGCATACGAGCAGTACTTC,CASSPGLAYEQYF
TRBV28,NA,TRBJ2-1,NA,TGTGCCAGCAGTTTGGAGATCAGCTCCTACAATGAGCAGTTCTTC,CASSLEISSYNEQFF
TRBV6-5,NA,TRBJ1-1,NA,TGTGCCAGCAGTTACGGAGGGGCTACGGTAGCTTTCTTT,CASSYGGATVAFF
TRBV19,NA,TRBJ2-7,TRBD1,TGTGCCAGTAGTCCGGGACAGGGAGTATACGAGCAGTACTTC,CASSPGQGVYEQYF
TRBV11-2,NA,TRBJ1-1,TRBD1,TGTGCCAGCAGCTTTTCGGGACAGGGAAACACTGAAGCTTTCTTT,CASSFSGQGNTEAFF
TRBV9,few,TRBJ2-2,NA,TGTGCCAGCAGCGCGACTGTTAACACCGGGGAGCTGTTTTTT,CASSATVNTGELFF
TRBV19,few,TRBJ1-5,NA,TGTGCCAGTAGGTTCCAGGGAAGTGGGAGCAATCAGCCCCAGCATTTT,CASRFQGSGSNQPQHF
TRBV5-6,NA,TRBJ2-3,NA,TGTGCCAGCAGCTTGGAAGTTGCGGATACGCAGTATTTT,CASSLEVADTQYF
TRBV6-2/TRBV6-3,NA,TRBJ1-2,TRBD1,TGTGCCAGCAGTTACCAGACAGGGCGGAATGGCTACACCTTC,CASSYQTGRNGYTF
TRBV4-3,NA,TRBJ1-3,NA,TGCGCCAGCAGCCAAGATCCCCGGGGGAGCTCTGGAAACACCATATATTTT,CASSQDPRGSSGNTIYF
TRBV4-3,once,TRBJ2-5,TRBD2,TGCGCCAGCAGCCCAACAGTGGGGGCTAGCGGGGATCAAGAGACCCAGTACTTC,CASSPTVGASGDQETQYF
TRBV4-1,NA,TRBJ2-7,NA,TGCGCCAGCAGCCCCTTTGGGTCGCAGGGATCTCCCTACGAGCAGTACTTC,CASSPFGSQGSPYEQYF
TRBV4-3,once,TRBJ2-7,TRBD1,TGCGCCAGCAGCCAGCACAGGGGATTCTACGAGCAGTACTTC,CASSQHRGFYEQYF
TRBV2,NA,TRBJ1-5,NA,TGTGCCAGCAGCGCCGACAGATCAGATCAGCCCCAGCATTTT,CASSADRSDQPQHF
TRBV10-2,few,TRBJ2-3,NA,TGCGCCAGCAGGGAGAGTCCTACTAGCACAGATACGCAGTATTTT,CASRESPTSTDTQYF
TRBV6-1,NA,TRBJ1-2,TRBD1,TGTGCCAGCAGTGACTTAACCGGGACAGGGGCCGGTGGCTACACCTTC,CASSDLTGTGAGGYTF
TRBV9,NA,TRBJ1-5,TRBD1,TGTGCCAGCAGCGTAGGGGGGACAGGCAATCAGCCCCAGCATTTT,CASSVGGTGNQPQHF
TRBV6-6,NA,TRBJ2-7,TRBD2,TGTGCCAGCAGTCACGTAATGGGACTAGCGGGGGCCAAGTCGGACGAGCAGTACTTC,CASSHVMGLAGAKSDEQYF
TRBV27,NA,TRBJ1-5,NA,TGTGCCAGCAGTTCGCTTGAGAGCCGCAATCAGCCCCAGCATTTT,CASSSLESRNQPQHF
TRBV5-6,NA,TRBJ1-5,NA,TGTGCCAGCAGCTTTCGATCAGGTAATCAGCCCCAGCATTTT,CASSFRSGNQPQHF
TRBV11-2,once,TRBJ1-3,NA,TGTGCCAGCAGCTTAGAGGGACTCTCTGGAAACACCATATATTTT,CASSLEGLSGNTIYF
TRBV11-2,NA,TRBJ1-3,NA,TGTGCCAGCAGCTCTCTAGGAGGAAACACCATATATTTT,CASSSLGGNTIYF